A selection of T cell receptor beta chains follows, all from one sample in a study of T cell responses to AZD1222 COVID-19 vaccine. The repertoire was sequenced with immunoSEQ multiplex PCR; TCRdb's copy has only in-frame clones and lacks some. The sample holds approximately 150,000 clones, about 91% seen once. Sequencing was performed on peripheral blood, taken 28 days after the second AZD1222 dose. Receptor source: an adult who received the AZD1222 COVID-19 vaccine. The CDR3 runs from the conserved cysteine through the conserved F or W. Each record gives: CDR3 protein, CDR3 DNA, J gene, clone size, V gene, D gene. D genes are given only for firm matches. A clone size is listed for some rows: how often the clone was seen (once, few, many), or a class if it is expanded.

CASSQPPSGVPYEQYF | TGTGCCAGCAGCCAACCCCCTAGCGGGGTGCCCTACGAGCAGTACTTC | TRBJ2-7 | - | TRBV3-1/TRBV3-2 | TRBD2
CASSFTSGSSDTQYF | TGTGCCAGCAGCTTTACTAGCGGGAGTTCCGATACGCAGTATTTT | TRBJ2-3 | - | TRBV7-2 | TRBD2
CASSADRDRGEKLFF | TGTGCCAGCAGCGCCGACCGGGACAGGGGAGAAAAACTGTTTTTT | TRBJ1-4 | - | TRBV7-2 | TRBD1
CSVGTVGFLETQYF | TGCAGCGTTGGCACCGTAGGGTTTCTGGAGACCCAGTACTTC | TRBJ2-5 | - | TRBV29-1 | -
CASSYRSPYNEQFF | TGTGCCAGCAGTTACAGATCCCCCTACAATGAGCAGTTCTTC | TRBJ2-1 | - | TRBV6-2/TRBV6-3 | -
CSASSGGSSYEQYF | TGCAGTGCTAGTAGTGGGGGAAGCTCCTACGAGCAGTACTTC | TRBJ2-7 | - | TRBV20-1 | -
CASSTPGLAGETQYF | TGTGCCAGCAGTACACCGGGACTAGCGGGAGAGACCCAGTACTTC | TRBJ2-5 | few | TRBV6-5 | TRBD2
CAWTGLAAVEQYF | TGTGCCTGGACGGGACTAGCGGCTGTCGAGCAGTACTTC | TRBJ2-7 | - | TRBV30 | TRBD2
CASSTGPSTDTQYF | TGCGCCAGCAGCACGGGACCGAGCACAGATACGCAGTATTTT | TRBJ2-3 | - | TRBV5-1 | -
CASSTGVSGANVLTF | TGTGCCAGCAGTACCGGGGTGTCTGGGGCCAACGTCCTGACTTTC | TRBJ2-6 | - | TRBV6-5 | -
CASTPTEANYGYTF | TGTGCCAGCACGCCGACCGAGGCCAACTATGGCTACACCTTC | TRBJ1-2 | once | TRBV6-5 | -
CASSARNDRGGYGYTF | TGTGCCAGCAGCGCGAGAAACGACAGGGGTGGCTATGGCTACACCTTC | TRBJ1-2 | once | TRBV9 | TRBD1
CASSETTATGGFQETQYF | TGTGCCAGCAGTGAAACGACAGCTACTGGGGGTTTCCAAGAGACCCAGTACTTC | TRBJ2-5 | - | TRBV6-1 | -
CASSPTGTYNEQFF | TGTGCCAGCAGCCCTACGGGGACTTACAATGAGCAGTTCTTC | TRBJ2-1 | - | TRBV7-2 | -
CASSFRQGSSGNTIYF | TGTGCCAGCAGCTTCCGGCAGGGGAGCTCTGGAAACACCATATATTTT | TRBJ1-3 | - | TRBV11-2 | -
CASSPDGRSTEAFF | TGTGCCAGCAGTCCGGACGGGCGATCCACTGAAGCTTTCTTT | TRBJ1-1 | once | TRBV6-6 | -
CASSQGGTTLAEKLFF | TGCGCCAGCAGCCAAGGGGGGACTACGTTAGCTGAAAAACTGTTTTTT | TRBJ1-4 | - | TRBV4-3 | -
CASSISRGDGYTF | TGTGCCAGTAGTATCTCCAGGGGTGACGGCTACACCTTC | TRBJ1-2 | - | TRBV19 | -
CASSESYNQPQHF | TGTGCCAGCAGTGAAAGCTACAATCAGCCCCAGCATTTT | TRBJ1-5 | - | TRBV6-1 | -
CASGVAGRFANTGELFF | TGTGCCAGCGGGGTAGCGGGACGGTTTGCGAACACCGGGGAGCTGTTTTTT | TRBJ2-2 | once | TRBV9 | TRBD2
CASARGQGSNEQFF | TGTGCCAGCGCCAGGGGACAGGGCTCGAATGAGCAGTTCTTC | TRBJ2-1 | - | TRBV3-1/TRBV3-2 | TRBD1
CASSPGQTQETQYF | TGTGCCAGCAGCCCCGGACAGACTCAAGAGACCCAGTACTTC | TRBJ2-5 | once | TRBV28 | -
CASSLRQGTDTQYF | TGTGCCAGCAGCTTAAGACAGGGCACAGATACGCAGTATTTT | TRBJ2-3 | - | TRBV7-2 | -
CASSTNSATNEKLFF | TGTGCCAGCAGTACAAATTCCGCAACTAATGAAAAACTGTTTTTT | TRBJ1-4 | - | TRBV2 | -
CATGASGSQLGNEQFF | TGTGCCACGGGGGCTAGCGGGAGCCAGCTAGGTAATGAGCAGTTCTTC | TRBJ2-1 | - | TRBV10-3 | TRBD2
CASSLGTGGIDEQYF | TGCGCCAGCAGCTTGGGTACAGGGGGTATCGACGAGCAGTACTTC | TRBJ2-7 | - | TRBV5-1 | TRBD1
CASSPTTSPNPTDTQYF | TGTGCCAGCAGCCCGACGACTAGCCCGAACCCCACAGATACGCAGTATTTT | TRBJ2-3 | - | TRBV4-2 | TRBD2
CAWTNTRRDRTYGYTF | TGTGCCTGGACCAACACTCGACGGGACAGAACTTATGGCTACACCTTC | TRBJ1-2 | - | TRBV30 | TRBD1
CASRSAGASYEQYF | TGCGCCAGCAGGTCGGCGGGGGCCTCCTACGAGCAGTACTTC | TRBJ2-7 | - | TRBV4-1 | -
CASSFGGAHDTQYF | TGTGCCAGCAGCTTTGGGGGGGCACACGATACGCAGTATTTT | TRBJ2-3 | - | TRBV5-4 | -
CASSSYRVILNTGELFF | TGTGCCAGCAGCTCTTACAGGGTAATCTTGAACACCGGGGAGCTGTTTTTT | TRBJ2-2 | once | TRBV5-5 | -
CAWSDSSYEQYF | TGTGCCTGGAGTGACAGCTCCTACGAGCAGTACTTC | TRBJ2-7 | - | TRBV30 | -
CATSDRYRGLEETQYF | TGTGCCACCAGTGATCGCTATAGAGGGCTGGAAGAGACCCAGTACTTC | TRBJ2-5 | - | TRBV24-1 | -
CASSEVAGGPGEQFF | TGTGCCAGCAGCGAGGTAGCGGGAGGGCCTGGTGAGCAGTTCTTC | TRBJ2-1 | - | TRBV11-3 | TRBD2
CASSPRPEGPEEGYTF | TGTGCCAGCAGCCCCCGACCCGAGGGACCGGAGGAGGGCTACACCTTC | TRBJ1-2 | few | TRBV9 | -
CASRYPGQGNYGYTF | TGTGCCAGCAGATATCCGGGACAGGGTAACTATGGCTACACCTTC | TRBJ1-2 | once | TRBV7-2 | TRBD1
CAWSVLGTVKYNEQFF | TGTGCCTGGAGTGTACTCGGGACAGTAAAATACAATGAGCAGTTCTTC | TRBJ2-1 | - | TRBV30 | TRBD1
CASSVQLSGYGYTF | TGTGCCAGCAGCGTGCAACTTTCCGGGTATGGCTACACCTTC | TRBJ1-2 | - | TRBV9 | -
CASSPRGGTGGLNSGNTIYF | TGTGCCAGCAGCCCCCGTGGAGGGACAGGGGGTTTGAACTCTGGAAACACCATATATTTT | TRBJ1-3 | once | TRBV7-8 | TRBD1
CASSPPGGYTEAFF | TGTGCCAGCTCACCACCCGGGGGGTACACTGAAGCTTTCTTT | TRBJ1-1 | - | TRBV18 | -
CASSTLGGSLSGYTF | TGTGCCAGCAGCACCCTCGGGGGGTCCTTGTCCGGCTACACCTTC | TRBJ1-2 | once | TRBV7-2 | -
CASSLGRFTEAFF | TGTGCCAGCAGCTTGGGACGGTTCACTGAAGCTTTCTTT | TRBJ1-1 | - | TRBV9 | -
CASSPQGQNTEAFF | TGCGCCAGCAGCCCTCAGGGACAGAACACTGAAGCTTTCTTT | TRBJ1-1 | - | TRBV5-1 | -
CASSAQSGTSGRWSTDTQYF | TGTGCCAGCAGCGCACAATCCGGGACTAGCGGGAGATGGAGCACAGATACGCAGTATTTT | TRBJ2-3 | once | TRBV9 | TRBD2
CASYGSVYEQYF | TGTGCCAGCTATGGCTCGGTATACGAGCAGTACTTC | TRBJ2-7 | few | TRBV2 | -
CAWSAGTSSETQYF | TGTGCCTGGAGTGCCGGGACTAGCTCAGAGACCCAGTACTTC | TRBJ2-5 | - | TRBV30 | TRBD2
CASSLLTPNEQFF | TGTGCCAGCAGCTTATTGACCCCCAATGAGCAGTTCTTC | TRBJ2-1 | once | TRBV7-3 | -